This T cell receptor beta chain was documented in a study of T cell responses to AZD1222 COVID-19 vaccine. The study, taken as a whole, reports: Clonal diversity may have been underestimated in mostly white British donors.

Profiling relied on immunoSEQ multiplex PCR, and the TCRdb table lists in-frame clones only, not all of them. The table includes 150,000 to 200,000 clones, about 91% detected once. This clone was observed a few times. Its specificity is not known. V lost 3 bases to trimming and J lost 8 bases; unmatched junction nucleotides: 12. Germline CDR1 reads LNHDA; CDR2 reads SQIVND (reference sequence). The CDR3 runs to 15 residues. This sample comprised peripheral blood, obtained 28 days after the second AZD1222 dose. This receptor was identified in an adult who received the AZD1222 COVID-19 vaccine. The chain is built from TRBV19 and TRBJ1-2; 7 positions match TRBD1. CDR3 sequence: CASSMVDRESGGYTF. DNA of the CDR3: TGTGCCAGTAGTATGGTCGACAGGGAGTCGGGGGGCTACACCTTC.